These 5 T cell receptor beta chains originate from one sample sequenced in a study of T cell responses to AZD1222 COVID-19 vaccine. Data came from immunoSEQ multiplex PCR; TCRdb stores just in-frame clones and leaves some out. The data contain around 65,000 clones, over 65% of them seen just once; the ten biggest clones take up around a quarter. The specimen was peripheral blood, collected 28 days after the second AZD1222 dose. These receptors came from an adult who received the AZD1222 COVID-19 vaccine.

This clone was seen a single time. The chain is built from TRBV30 and TRBJ2-1; D not certain. Trimming left V 2 bases short and J 8 bases short, with 10 bases between. The germline CDR1 and CDR2 sequences are GTSNPN and SVGIG (reference sequence). The CDR3 covers 12 residues. The CDR3 reads CAWSLSWDEQFF. CDR3 DNA sequence: TGTGCCTGGAGTTTGTCCTGGGATGAGCAGTTCTTC.

The chain carries TRBV27 and TRBJ1-6, with D uncertain. Trimming pared 6 bases from V and 7 bases from J, leaving 7 bases between. This CDR3 contains 12 residues. In germline, CDR1 is MNHEY, CDR2 SMNVEV (reference sequence). The CDR3 sequence: CASRQPNSPLHF. The CDR3 DNA sequence: TGTGCCAGCAGGCAGCCGAATTCACCCCTCCACTTT.

About this clone: One end of the junction is discordant with germline, which a read error may explain. The V and J genes are TRBV28 and TRBJ1-2; D not certain. The V gene's germline CDR1 is MDHEN and CDR2 SYDVKM. The CDR3 covers 12 residues. The CDR3 sequence is CAGRTTDYGYTF. The CDR3 bases are TGTGCCGGCAGGACCACAGACTATGGCTACACCTTC.

This rearrangement joins TRBV5-1 to TRBJ1-4; D is possibly TRBD1 (6 bases). Germline CDR1 reads SGHRS; CDR2 reads YFSETQ. The CDR3 runs to 14 residues. The V end was cut by 1 base, the J end by 5 bases, with 9 bases between. The CDR3 here is CASSLWGGNEKLFF. As DNA, the CDR3 is TGCGCCAGCAGCTTGTGGGGGGGCAATGAAAAACTGTTTTTT.

This chain joins TRBV6-5 and TRBJ2-2; D is ambiguous. V shed 0 bases and J shed 4 bases, with 12 bases lying between them. The CDR3 has 16 residues. The germline V gene encodes CDR1 MNHEY and CDR2 SVGAGI. CDR3 residues: CASSYSPSTSTGELFF. The CDR3 DNA reads as TGTGCCAGCAGTTACTCGCCATCAACATCCACCGGGGAGCTGTTTTTT.